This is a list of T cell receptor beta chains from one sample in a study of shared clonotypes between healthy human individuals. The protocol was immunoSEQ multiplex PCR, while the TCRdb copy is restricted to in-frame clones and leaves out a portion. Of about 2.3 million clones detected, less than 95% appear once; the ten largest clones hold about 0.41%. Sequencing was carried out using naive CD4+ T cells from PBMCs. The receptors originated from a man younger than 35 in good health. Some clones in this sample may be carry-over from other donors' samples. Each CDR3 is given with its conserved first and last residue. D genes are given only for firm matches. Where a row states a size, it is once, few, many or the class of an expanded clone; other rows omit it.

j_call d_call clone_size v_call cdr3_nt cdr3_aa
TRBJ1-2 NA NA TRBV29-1 TGCAGCGTCATCCCGGGGCTGGGAGGATTCGACTACACCTTC CSVIPGLGGFDYTF
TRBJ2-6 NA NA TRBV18 TGTGCCAGCTCACCCGGTCCCTACTCTGGGGCCAACGTCCTGACTTTC CASSPGPYSGANVLTF
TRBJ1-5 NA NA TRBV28 TGTGCCAGCAGTTTAAAGTCAGGGTACAATCAGCCCCAGCATTTT CASSLKSGYNQPQHF
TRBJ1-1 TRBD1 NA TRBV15 TGTGCCACCGGGACAGGGAGTATTAACACTGAAGCTTTCTTT CATGTGSINTEAFF
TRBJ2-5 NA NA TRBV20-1 TGCAGTGCGAGTAGGGACGCGACCCAGTACTTC CSASRDATQYF
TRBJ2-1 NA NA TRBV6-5 TGTGCCAGCAGTTACTCAAGGCTCGTGGAGGGCCTCTTCTTC CASSYSRLVEGLFF
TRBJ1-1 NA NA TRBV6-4 TGTGCCAGCAGTGACTCACCCAGTGGTGTCACTGAAGCTTTCTTT CASSDSPSGVTEAFF
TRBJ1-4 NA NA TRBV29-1 TGCAGCGTTCTCAGGGGTGAAAAACTGTTTTTT CSVLRGEKLFF
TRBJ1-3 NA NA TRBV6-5 TGTGCCAGCAGTCGCTCGAGAAGGGGAGGAAACACCATATATTTT CASSRSRRGGNTIYF
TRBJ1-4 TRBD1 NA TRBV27 TGTGCCAGCAGCTTCACAGGGGAGGTGCGAAAACTGTTTTTT CASSFTGEVRKLFF
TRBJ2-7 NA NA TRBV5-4 TGTGCCAGCAGCTTGGGGGATCCCCCCTACGAGCAGTACTTC CASSLGDPPYEQYF
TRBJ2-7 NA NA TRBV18 TGTGCCAGCTCGCAACGGACAGTATACGAGCAGTACTTC CASSQRTVYEQYF
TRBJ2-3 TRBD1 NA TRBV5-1 TGCGCCAGCAGCACGGGACAGGGGGGCACAGATACGCAGTATTTT CASSTGQGGTDTQYF
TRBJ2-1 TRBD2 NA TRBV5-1 TGCGCCAGCAGCTTGGCCTTACTTAGCGGGAGGGCTACGGGTTACAATGAGCAGTTCTTC CASSLALLSGRATGYNEQFF
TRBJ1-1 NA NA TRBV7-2 TGTGCCAGCAGCTTTCAACAGGGCGTTGAAGCTTTCTTT CASSFQQGVEAFF
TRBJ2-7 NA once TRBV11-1 TGTGCCAGCAGCTTAGGACGGTTTGGCTCCTACGAGCAGTACTTC CASSLGRFGSYEQYF
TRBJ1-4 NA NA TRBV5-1 TGCGCCAGCAGCTTGTCTAGCTCCGGCTACGGTGAAAAACTGTTTTTT CASSLSSSGYGEKLFF
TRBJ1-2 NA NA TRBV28 TGTGCCAGCAGTGTTCTGGACAGCCAGTCTATTAACTATGGCTACACCTTC CASSVLDSQSINYGYTF
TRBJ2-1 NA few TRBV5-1 TGCGCCAGCAGCTTTAAATTGGGGCCAAGCAATGAGCAGTTCTTC CASSFKLGPSNEQFF
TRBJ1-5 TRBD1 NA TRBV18 TGTGCCAGCTCCCACGGGACAGACAATCAGCCCCAGCATTTT CASSHGTDNQPQHF
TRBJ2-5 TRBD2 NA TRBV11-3 TGTGCCAGCAGCCGAGCGGGAACAGAGACCCAGTACTTC CASSRAGTETQYF
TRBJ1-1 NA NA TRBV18 TGTGCCAGCTCAAAAACAGGGTTGAACACTGAAGCTTTCTTT CASSKTGLNTEAFF
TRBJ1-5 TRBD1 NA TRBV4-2 TGTGCCAGCAGCCAAGATCTCGGGACAGGGGCCGGACAGCCCCAGCATTTT CASSQDLGTGAGQPQHF
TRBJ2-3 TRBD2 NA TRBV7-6 TGTGCCAGCAGCTTAGCCGACTCGGGACTAGCGGGAGACACGCAGTATTTT CASSLADSGLAGDTQYF
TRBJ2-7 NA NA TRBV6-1 TGTGCCAGCAGTGAAGCGCTTCGTGGCGAGCAGTACTTC CASSEALRGEQYF
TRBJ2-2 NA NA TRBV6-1 TGTGCCAGCAGTGGAAATACGAACACCGGGGAGCTGTTTTTT CASSGNTNTGELFF
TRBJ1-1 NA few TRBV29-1 TGCAGCGTCAGGACAGCCATGAACACTGAAGCTTTCTTT CSVRTAMNTEAFF
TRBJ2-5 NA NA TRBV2 TGTGCCAGCTCCGAGGGTCCCCATCCGCAGTACTTC CASSEGPHPQYF
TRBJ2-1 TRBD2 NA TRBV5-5 TGTGCCAGCAGCTCCCTAGCGGGACCCTCCTACAATGAGCAGTTCTTC CASSSLAGPSYNEQFF
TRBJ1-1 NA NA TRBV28 TGTGCCAGCAGTTTCGTAACCGCCACTCCAACGCCTCTTTTT CASSFVTATPTPLF
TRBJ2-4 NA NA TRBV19 TGTGCCAGTAGTATTGCCAATTCCCATAGCGGAGCCGCCAAAAACATTCAGTACTTC CASSIANSHSGAAKNIQYF
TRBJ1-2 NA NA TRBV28 TGTGCCAGCAGTTTGGGGACACATTATGGCTACACCTTC CASSLGTHYGYTF
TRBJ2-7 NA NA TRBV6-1 TGTGCCAGCAGACGCCTGACACCACCCTACGAGCAGTACTTC CASRRLTPPYEQYF
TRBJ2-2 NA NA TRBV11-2 TGTGCCAGCAGCTTAGACAGGTTCGGAACCGGGGAGCTGTTTTTT CASSLDRFGTGELFF
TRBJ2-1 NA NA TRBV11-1 TGTGCCAGCAGCTTACGGGGATCCTACAATGAGCAGTTCTTC CASSLRGSYNEQFF
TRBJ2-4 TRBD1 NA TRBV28 TGTGCCAGCAGTTTAGCCGGGACAGGGAATAATGGCAAAAACATTCAGTACTTC CASSLAGTGNNGKNIQYF
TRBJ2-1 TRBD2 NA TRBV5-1 TGCGCCAGCAGCGGGATGGCTAGCGGGATAGGTAATGAGCAGTTCTTC CASSGMASGIGNEQFF
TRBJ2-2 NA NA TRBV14 TGTGCCAGCAGCCAAACTACCGGCACCGGGGAGCTGTTTTTT CASSQTTGTGELFF
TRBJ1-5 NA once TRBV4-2 TGTGCCAGCAGCCAAGAAGGGGGGTTGCTGCATTTT CASSQEGGLLHF
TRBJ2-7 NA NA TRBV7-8 TGTGCCAGCGCGGGGGCGGGAGAGCAGTACTTC CASAGAGEQYF